These 21 T cell receptor beta chains came from one sample sequenced in a study of T-cell memory formation after mild COVID-19 (dated by TCRdb to about 2021). The method behind the library was 5' RACE. Sequencing took place on an Illumina NovaSeq 6000. TCRdb applied fastp at Q25 and MiXCR to the public reads, then kept only in-frame beta chains. Rows are combined by CDR3 protein, so each entry shows the most common genes and DNA. This sample is represented by about 350,000 distinct CDR3 sequences; roughly an eighth of them were singletons. The ten largest clones take up 22% of the sample. Sequencing used PBMCs or a T cell subset sorted from them (not recorded which). Source of these receptors: a man aged 18-30 years who had mild COVID-19 (a few samples of this study predate the infection). The sample titles of this study are shuffled in the database, so cell type and time point are left out; the donor was told from shared clones.

This clonotype was recorded a few times. This chain links TRBV3-1 with TRBJ1-1, with 8 bases identical to TRBD1. V lost 5 bases and J lost 4; bases outside the gene matches: 9. There are 15 residues in the CDR3. Germline CDR1 reads LGHDT; CDR2 reads YNNKEL (reference sequence). CDR3 coding DNA: TGTGCCAGCAGCGAACAGGGGGGGGGAGGCACTGAAGCTTTCTTT. Its translation: CASSEQGGGGTEAFF.

This clonotype was picked up a small number of times. This rearrangement joins TRBV6-2 or TRBV6-3 to TRBJ2-7; 9 nucleotides match TRBD2. Germline CDR1 is MNHEY and CDR2 is SVGEGT. The CDR3 contains 13 residues. V lost 4 bases and J lost 8; bases outside the gene matches: 6. CDR3 region: CASSSEAGGKQYV. The DNA for the CDR3 is TGTGCCAGCAGTTCGGAAGCGGGGGGCAAGCAGTACGTC.

The J gene is TRBJ2-5, the V gene TRBV4-3; D is possibly TRBD2 (7 bases). There are 18 residues in the CDR3. With 0 bases removed from V and 2 bases from J, the gap between germline ends came to 19 bases. CDR1 is LGHNA, CDR2 YSLEER, per germline. The CDR3 reads CASSQERGKRGLQETQYF. The CDR3 DNA reads TGCGCCAGCAGCCAAGAGAGGGGGAAGCGGGGCCTACAAGAGACCCAGTACTTC.

The rearrangement uses TRBV6-6 and TRBJ1-4; TRBD1 aligns across 9 bases. Trimming removed 4 bases from V and 4 bases from J; junction bases left unmatched: 10. CDR1 MNHNY and CDR2 SVGAGI come from the germline V gene (reference sequence). The CDR3 consists of 17 residues. The CDR3 sequence is CASSFGQGRGFNEKLFF. As DNA, the CDR3 is TGTGCCAGCAGTTTCGGACAGGGGAGGGGGTTTAATGAAAAACTGTTTTTT.

This clonotype turned up a few times. The chain recombines TRBV9 with TRBJ2-1; D may be TRBD1 (5 bases). The CDR3 loop spans 15 amino acids. CDR1 SGDLS and CDR2 YYNGEE come from the germline V gene. V lost 7 bases and J lost 4, with 18 bases in between. CDR3 DNA: TGTGCCAGCTATTATCCTAGGGGTCATTACAATGAGCAGTTCTTC. It codes for CASYYPRGHYNEQFF.

The chain uses TRBV6-2 or TRBV6-3 and TRBJ2-7; unclear D gene. V lost 2 bases to trimming and J lost 5 bases, with 16 bases between them. CDR1 MNHEY and CDR2 SVGEGT come from the germline V gene. The length of the CDR3 is 15 residues. The CDR3 DNA reads TGTGCCAGCAGTTACGAAAACTGGGGAAGCGACGAGCAGTACTTC. Its translation is CASSYENWGSDEQYF.

A few counts support this clonotype. This sequence joins TRBV7-2 and TRBJ2-1; 9 bases line up with TRBD1. V lost 4 bases, J lost 6 bases, and 10 bases stayed unmatched. The CDR3 has 16 residues. The V gene's germline CDR1 is SGHTA and CDR2 FQGNSA. The DNA of the CDR3 is TGTGCCAGCAGCTCACAGGGGGCAGTTGTAGGCAATGAGCAGTTCTTC. Protein: CASSSQGAVVGNEQFF.

This clonotype was observed a handful of times. The rearrangement joins TRBV7-3 to TRBJ2-1; 10 bases align to TRBD1. The CDR3 runs to 15 residues. V dropped 4 bases and J dropped 8; count of bases not matched to a gene: 8. Germline CDR1 is SGHTA and CDR2 is FQGTGA. CDR3 nucleotide sequence: TGTGCCAGCAGCTCCGGCCGGACAGGGGGGGATGAGCAGTTCTTC. Amino acid sequence: CASSSGRTGGDEQFF.

The rearrangement joins TRBV7-8 to TRBJ2-2, with TRBD1 matching 7 bases. With V trimmed by 11 bases and J by 3 bases, 3 bases remained unmatched. CDR3 length equals 12 residues. CDR1 is SGHVS, CDR2 FQNEAQ, per germline. The CDR3 nucleotides read TGTGCCCCCCAGGGGGACACCGGGGAGCTGTTTTTT. This encodes CAPQGDTGELFF.

A note on this clonotype: A much bigger clone sits one base away, suggesting this may be a read error. This sequence joins TRBV20-1 and TRBJ1-2; TRBD1 matches at 9 bases. CDR3 length equals 12 residues. CDR1 and CDR2 from the germline V gene are DFQATT and SNEGSKA (reference sequence). The CDR3 DNA follows: TGCGGTGCTAGCCGACAGGGGGGTGGCTACACCTTC. This codes for CGASRQGGGYTF.

This clonotype was counted only a few times. The chain has TRBV20-1 and TRBJ2-1; maybe TRBD1 (6 bases). Per the germline V gene, CDR1 is DFQATT and CDR2 is SNEGSKA (reference sequence). Deletions cut 3 bases from V and 5 bases from J, with 11 bases between. This CDR3 contains 13 residues. The CDR3 reads CSASRTANNEQFF. The CDR3 DNA is TGCAGTGCTAGTCGGACAGCCAACAATGAGCAGTTCTTC.

This clonotype was counted only a few times. The CDR3: CASSAHWGRQETQYF. The CDR3 nucleotides are TGTGCCAGCAGCGCACACTGGGGCAGGCAAGAGACCCAGTACTTC. The chain employs TRBV7-6 and TRBJ2-5, with D possibly TRBD1 on 5 matching bases. V was cut by 5 bases and J by 2 bases, with 15 bases left in between. The germline CDR1 and CDR2 sequences are SGHVS and FNYEAQ. The CDR3 is 15 amino acids.

The chain combines TRBV10-3 with TRBJ2-7, with D perhaps matching TRBD1 (6 bases). The V and J ends lost 2 bases and 2 bases respectively, with 13 bases between them. Germline values: CDR1 ENHRY, CDR2 SYGVKD. CDR3 length: 15 amino acids. This chain's CDR3 is CAISEGGQMPYEQYF. The CDR3 DNA reads TGTGCCATCAGTGAGGGAGGACAGATGCCCTACGAGCAGTACTTC.

This clonotype has more than one count but fewer than ten. The chain employs TRBV5-1 and TRBJ1-1; D is possibly TRBD1 (5 bases). The V gene lost 4 bases and the J gene lost 3 bases, with 19 bases spanning the gap. CDR1 and CDR2 (germline): SGHRS, YFSETQ. The CDR3 is made up of 16 amino acids. The CDR3 region has the DNA TGCGCCAGCAGCCAAGGGGCCAGGGTACGGTACACTGAAGCTTTCTTT. This translates into CASSQGARVRYTEAFF.

Details on this clonotype: One base away lies a much larger clone, so this may be a sequencing read error. This rearrangement joins TRBV3-1 to TRBJ1-4; D is undetermined. Germline CDR1 reads LGHDT; CDR2 reads YNNKEL (reference sequence). The CDR3 consists of 17 residues. Trimming shortened V by 1 base and J by 4 bases, and 16 bases separated the two germline ends. CDR3 sequence reads: CASSQGVFGAINEKLFF. Written as DNA, the CDR3 is TGTGCCAGCAGCCAAGGAGTGTTTGGAGCTATTAATGAAAAACTGTTTTTT.

This rearrangement joins TRBV25-1 to TRBJ1-2; 7 bases line up with TRBD1. The CDR3 covers 13 residues. CDR1 and CDR2 (germline): MGHDK, SYGVNS. V dropped 3 bases and J dropped 7; count of bases not matched to a gene: 5. The CDR3 spells CASSEPQGTGYTF. The CDR3 bases are TGTGCCAGCAGTGAGCCACAGGGGACTGGCTACACCTTC.

This clonotype has ten or more counts. The chain joins TRBV20-1 to TRBJ1-1; possible D gene TRBD1, 5 bases. CDR1 DFQATT and CDR2 SNEGSKA come from the germline V gene (reference sequence). CDR3 length: 13 amino acids. Trimming cost V 3 bases and J 7 bases, with 15 bases left between them. The CDR3, as DNA: TGCAGTGCTAGGAAACCCGGGGCTGGTGAAGCTTTCTTT. It is translated as CSARKPGAGEAFF.

This clonotype was observed a few times. The chain joins TRBV20-1 to TRBJ2-5; no definite D call. The CDR3 totals 11 residues. The V end was cut by 2 bases, the J end by 4 bases, with 5 bases between. Germline CDR1 and CDR2: DFQATT and SNEGSKA (reference sequence). CDR3 sequence reads: CSARRSETQYF. CDR3 coding DNA: TGCAGTGCTAGACGCTCAGAGACCCAGTACTTC.

This clonotype has only a few counts. This rearrangement joins TRBV19 to TRBJ2-5; TRBD1 agrees at 8 bases. The V and J ends lost 9 bases and 5 bases, in that order; junction bases with no gene match: 11. Germline CDR1 and CDR2: LNHDA and SQIVND (reference sequence). The CDR3 has 14 amino acids. Here the CDR3 DNA reads TGTGCCAGCCGAGACAGGGGAAGAGCCGAGACCCAGTACTTC. Protein sequence: CASRDRGRAETQYF. The complete variable domain, with remaining parts taken from reference TRBV19 and TRBJ2-5, reads DGGITQSPKYLFRKEGQNVTLSCEQNLNHDAMYWYRQDPGQGLRLIYYSQIVNDFQKGDIAEGYSVSREKKESFPLTVTSAQKNPTAFYLCASRDRGRAETQYFGPGTRLLVL.

The chain has TRBV7-2 and TRBJ2-5; D is uncertain. Germline CDR1 is SGHTA and CDR2 is FQGNSA. There are 15 residues in the CDR3. V was trimmed by 1 base and J by 2 bases, leaving 11 bases between them. CDR3 DNA sequence: TGTGCCAGCAGCTTAGGGCCAGCTTTTCAAGAGACCCAGTACTTC. Translated, it gives CASSLGPAFQETQYF.

This clonotype was observed a handful of times. The chain has TRBV18 and TRBJ1-6; 9 bases fit TRBD1. CDR3 length equals 16 residues. J was trimmed by 6 bases and V by 5 bases; bases with no gene match: 8. Per germline, CDR1 KGHSH and CDR2 LQKENI. The CDR3 protein is CASSIQGAISNSPLHF. The CDR3 nucleotides read TGTGCCAGCTCAATACAGGGGGCGATAAGTAATTCACCCCTCCACTTT.